The 29 T cell receptor beta chains in this list originate from one sample, sequenced in a study of blood T cell repertoires in COVID-19. This table comes from immunoSEQ multiplex PCR, and its TCRdb copy is limited to in-frame clones, with some not included. The data hold 100,000 to 150,000 clones, with approximately 82% observed a single time. The sample was peripheral blood. These receptors were obtained from a man aged 35 to 55 with active or convalescent COVID-19.

The rearrangement uses TRBV12-5 and TRBJ1-2; possible D gene TRBD1, 6 bases. Germline CDR1 is LGHNT and CDR2 is FRNRAP. With 0 bases removed from V and 5 bases from J, the gap between germline ends came to 16 bases. This CDR3 is built from 16 residues. The CDR3 DNA is TGTGCTAGTGGTTTGGTACCCTTGGACAGTGTTTATGGCTACACCTTC. This translates into CASGLVPLDSVYGYTF.

The chain is built from TRBV3-1 (or the pseudogene TRBV3-2) and TRBJ1-1; TRBD1 is a possible D gene (5 bases). The germline V gene has CDR1 LGHDT and CDR2 YNNKEL (reference sequence). This CDR3 is built from 15 residues. The V end lost 2 bases, the J end lost 7 bases, and 17 bases lay between the germline ends. The CDR3: CASSQREGMGGEAFF. In DNA form, the CDR3 reads TGTGCCAGCAGCCAAAGGGAGGGGATGGGTGGTGAAGCTTTCTTT.

The V and J genes are TRBV11-2 and TRBJ2-1; D is possibly TRBD1 (6 bases). Trimming removed 3 bases from V and 5 bases from J, with 11 bases in between. Germline V gene sequence: CDR1 SGHAT, CDR2 FQNNGV. This CDR3 is built from 14 residues. DNA for the CDR3: TGTGCCAGCAGCTTGAGGGGGTCCGACAATGAGCAGTTCTTC. Its translation: CASSLRGSDNEQFF.

Of note for this clone: A much larger clone lies a single base off, so this may be a read error. The sample contains more than one DNA sequence encoding this CDR3. The V gene is TRBV4-1, the J gene TRBJ1-6; a weak D match, TRBD1 (6 bases). The CDR3 is 13 residues long. With 0 bases removed from V and 10 bases from J, the gap between germline ends came to 7 bases. Germline V CDR1 and CDR2: MGHRA, YSYEKL. CDR3 sequence reads: CASSQEGGSPLHF. The CDR3 nucleotides are TGCGCCAGCAGCCAAGAAGGGGGATCACCCCTCCACTTT.

The V call is TRBV24-1, the J call TRBJ2-1; tentatively, D is TRBD2 (6 bases). This CDR3 has 15 residues. The V end lost 6 bases, the J end lost 0 bases, and 11 bases lay between the germline ends. Looked up from germline, CDR1 is KGHDR and CDR2 is SFDVKD. The CDR3 reads CATSLGGDSYNEQFF. CDR3 nucleotide sequence: TGTGCCACCAGTTTAGGAGGGGACTCCTACAATGAGCAGTTCTTC.

This clone was observed a few times. The J gene is TRBJ2-1, the V gene TRBV3-1 (or the pseudogene TRBV3-2); 7 positions agree with TRBD1. Germline CDR1 and CDR2: LGHDT and YNNKEL (reference sequence). V lost 4 bases to trimming and J lost 4 bases; unmatched junction nucleotides: 4. The CDR3 length is 14 residues. The CDR3 is CASSPPDRYNEQFF. CDR3 coding DNA: TGTGCCAGCAGCCCCCCGGACAGGTACAATGAGCAGTTCTTC.

The genes are TRBV5-6 and TRBJ1-5, with D perhaps TRBD1 (6 bases). V was clipped by 4 bases and J by 8 bases, with 13 bases between them. CDR1 and CDR2 (germline): SGHDT, YYEEEE. There are 13 residues in the CDR3. DNA for the CDR3: TGTGCCAGCAGCCAGGGACACCTTAAGCCCCAGCATTTT. This codes for CASSQGHLKPQHF.

The V gene is TRBV5-6, the J gene TRBJ1-2; 9 positions agree with TRBD1. The CDR3 sequence is 16 residues long. J gave up 8 bases and V 3 bases, and 14 bases lay outside the gene matches. Germline lookup yields CDR1 SGHDT and CDR2 YYEEEE. CDR3 in amino acids: CASSYRDRASGVGYTF. As DNA, the CDR3 is TGTGCCAGCAGCTACCGGGACAGGGCGAGTGGTGTGGGCTACACCTTC.

The CDR3 is CASKSTLGASTEAFF. CDR3 bases: TGTGCCAGCAAATCTACCCTAGGGGCGAGCACTGAAGCTTTCTTT. J is TRBJ1-1 and V is TRBV2, with D perhaps TRBD1 (5 bases). In germline, CDR1 is SNHLY, CDR2 FYNNEI. The CDR3 length is 15 residues. Trimming pared 7 bases from V and 4 bases from J, leaving 19 bases between.

The chain couples TRBV5-4 to TRBJ1-2; the D is unclear. V was clipped by 0 bases and J by 6 bases, with 18 bases between them. The CDR3 extends over 16 amino acids. Germline V lookup: CDR1 SGHNT, CDR2 YYREEE (reference sequence). CDR3 amino acids: CASSLVLTGDVDGYTF. The DNA of the CDR3 is TGTGCCAGCAGCTTGGTTCTTACGGGAGACGTCGATGGCTACACCTTC.

The chain recombines TRBV9 with TRBJ1-1; D is unresolved. Trimming left V 4 bases short and J 2 bases short, with 12 bases between. CDR1 SGDLS and CDR2 YYNGEE come from the germline V gene. This CDR3 has 14 residues. CDR3 sequence reads: CASSSDMANTEAFF. Written as DNA, the CDR3 is TGTGCCAGCAGCTCCGACATGGCAAACACTGAAGCTTTCTTT.

The V call is TRBV7-9, the J call TRBJ1-1, with 9 bases lining up with TRBD1. The CDR3 has 17 amino acids. J was trimmed by 2 bases and V by 5 bases; bases with no gene match: 12. Germline loops: CDR1 SEHNR, CDR2 FQNEAQ (reference sequence). The CDR3, as DNA: TGTGCCAGCAGCGGACAGGGGCGCAGATCCATTAACACTGAAGCTTTCTTT. This codes for CASSGQGRRSINTEAFF.

The rearrangement joins TRBV11-2 to TRBJ1-5, with 8 bases lining up with TRBD1. V lost 5 bases to trimming and J lost 4 bases; unmatched junction nucleotides: 7. In germline, CDR1 is SGHAT, CDR2 FQNNGV. This CDR3 has 15 residues. The CDR3 sequence is CASSINTGGNQPQHF. The CDR3 DNA follows: TGTGCCAGCAGCATCAACACAGGGGGAAATCAGCCCCAGCATTTT.

This clone has a single count. V and J are TRBV2 and TRBJ1-1; TRBD1 matches 9 bases. The junction had 9 bases not matched to a gene; V was cut back by 3 bases and J by 4 bases. Looked up from germline, CDR1 is SNHLY and CDR2 is FYNNEI. This CDR3 has 16 residues. CDR3: CASSDPGGQGSTEAFF. Here the CDR3 DNA reads TGTGCCAGCAGTGACCCGGGGGGACAGGGAAGCACTGAAGCTTTCTTT.

The rearrangement joins TRBV18 to TRBJ2-5, with a weak D call TRBD1 (5 bases). V lost 1 base to trimming and J lost 1 base, with 7 bases between them. The germline V gene encodes CDR1 KGHSH and CDR2 LQKENI. This CDR3 comprises 14 residues. CDR3 region: CASSPLDTQETQYF. CDR3 in DNA: TGTGCCAGCTCACCACTGGACACCCAAGAGACCCAGTACTTC.

The rearrangement joins TRBV5-5 to TRBJ2-7; TRBD1 aligns across 9 bases. The V segment lost 4 bases and the J segment 5 bases; nucleotides outside the gene matches: 7. Germline CDR1 SGHKS, CDR2 YYEKEE (reference sequence). The CDR3 spans 14 residues. The CDR3 DNA reads as TGTGCCAGCAGCACGGGACAGGGTAAGGACGAGCAGTACTTC. Its protein is CASSTGQGKDEQYF.

In this sample, this clone turned up once. The chain uses TRBV25-1 and TRBJ2-5; possibly TRBD1 for D (6 bases). V was cut by 2 bases and J by 6 bases, with 10 bases left in between. CDR1 MGHDK and CDR2 SYGVNS come from the germline V gene. The length of the CDR3 is 13 residues. This CDR3 is CASSEPGVQTQYF. CDR3 DNA sequence: TGTGCCAGCAGTGAACCAGGGGTCCAGACCCAGTACTTC.

The CDR3 DNA sequence: TGTGCCAGCAGCAGGGGGACAGCCATCAATCAGCCCCAGCATTTT. Translating it yields CASSRGTAINQPQHF. The chain combines TRBV6-5 with TRBJ1-5; 7 nucleotides match TRBD1. CDR1 is MNHEY and CDR2 is SVGAGI in the germline V gene. V lost 6 bases to trimming and J lost 3 bases; unmatched junction nucleotides: 8. The CDR3 is 15 amino acids.

The CDR3 coding sequence is TGTGCCTGTCATCCGGGACTAGCGGGGGGGCCAGGGTACGAGCAGTACTTC. It encodes CACHPGLAGGPGYEQYF. The chain is built from TRBV5-5 and TRBJ2-7; 16 positions match TRBD2. The CDR3 is 17 residues long. V gave up 10 bases and J gave up 4 bases; unmatched junction bases: 14. CDR1 and CDR2 from the germline V gene are SGHKS and YYEKEE (reference sequence). Full variable domain (remainder filled in from reference TRBV5-5 and TRBJ2-7): DAGVTQSPTHLIKTRGQQVTLRCSPISGHKSVSWYQQVLGQGPQFIFQYYEKEERGRGNFPDRFSARQFPNYSSELNVNALLLGDSALYLCACHPGLAGGPGYEQYFGPGTRLTVT.

A single count supports this clone. This rearrangement joins TRBV24-1 to TRBJ2-1; 9 nucleotides align to TRBD2. Germline assignment: CDR1 KGHDR and CDR2 SFDVKD. The CDR3 covers 16 residues. Trimming took 2 bases from V and 7 from J; bases not matched to a gene: 8. The CDR3 spells CATSDSGTSQGNEQFF. DNA for the CDR3: TGTGCCACCAGTGATTCTGGGACTAGCCAGGGGAATGAGCAGTTCTTC.

The J gene is TRBJ1-1, the V gene TRBV7-2, with D hard to call. The germline V and J ends were trimmed by 2 bases and 1 base, with 5 bases remaining between them. The germline gives CDR1 SGHTA, CDR2 FQGNSA. The CDR3 totals 13 residues. CDR3 in DNA: TGTGCCAGCAGCTTACAGGAGAACACTGAAGCTTTCTTT. Amino acid sequence: CASSLQENTEAFF.

V and J are TRBV5-1 and TRBJ1-1; tentatively, D is TRBD1 (5 bases). CDR1 is SGHRS and CDR2 is YFSETQ in the germline V gene. The CDR3 contains 15 residues. Trimming left V 1 base short and J 4 bases short, with 14 bases between. The CDR3 reads CASSLPPGLGTEAFF. CDR3 coding DNA: TGCGCCAGCAGCTTGCCGCCGGGACTAGGCACTGAAGCTTTCTTT.

This chain links TRBV18 with TRBJ1-3; TRBD1 agrees at 8 bases. The V gene end was trimmed by 3 bases and the J gene end by 0 bases; junction bases not matched to a gene: 19. Germline CDR1 and CDR2: KGHSH and LQKENI. The CDR3 contains 21 residues. CDR3 coding DNA: TGTGCCAGCTCACCCCTTCCGATTTATTCAGGGGGCGCGAGCTCTGGAAACACCATATATTTT. Translated: CASSPLPIYSGGASSGNTIYF.

V is TRBV2 and J is TRBJ2-7, with a weak D call TRBD2 (5 bases). The CDR3 totals 12 residues. Germline V CDR1 and CDR2: SNHLY, FYNNEI. Trimming cost V 6 bases and J 2 bases, with 8 bases left between them. Here the CDR3 reads CASRRGTYEQYF. CDR3 coding DNA: TGTGCCAGCAGGCGAGGGACCTACGAGCAGTACTTC.

The rearrangement uses TRBV11-2 and TRBJ2-7, with D tentatively TRBD1 (5 bases). CDR1 and CDR2 (germline): SGHAT, FQNNGV. Trimming took off 1 base at V and 9 bases at J, with 10 bases between the two ends. This CDR3 is built from 12 residues. The CDR3 DNA sequence: TGTGCCAGCAGCTTAGGGCAGGGTCCGCAGTACTTC. This codes for CASSLGQGPQYF.

The J gene is TRBJ2-3, the V gene TRBV7-2; D gene ambiguous. The ends were cut back, 7 bases at V and 0 bases at J, with 11 bases in the middle. The CDR3 contains 14 residues. Germline assignment: CDR1 SGHTA and CDR2 FQGNSA. CDR3 coding DNA: TGTGCCAGCACATTAGCAGCTAGCACAGATACGCAGTATTTT. It codes for CASTLAASTDTQYF.

The V gene is TRBV5-1, the J gene TRBJ2-2; D possibly corresponds to TRBD1 (6 bases). Germline V gene data show CDR1 as SGHRS and CDR2 as YFSETQ. V lost 0 bases, J lost 7 bases, and 13 bases lay in between. The CDR3 runs to 15 residues. The CDR3 nucleotides read TGCGCCAGCAGCTTGGGGGACACTAGACACGGGGAGCTGTTTTTT. Translated: CASSLGDTRHGELFF.

The chain carries TRBV7-2 and TRBJ2-2; 9 bases align to TRBD2. Germline CDR1 is SGHTA and CDR2 is FQGNSA. This CDR3 has 15 amino acids. The V gene end was trimmed by 6 bases and the J gene end by 1 base; junction bases not matched to a gene: 3. CDR3 sequence: CASSSGGRNTGELFF. The CDR3 DNA reads TGTGCCAGCAGTAGCGGGGGCAGGAACACCGGGGAGCTGTTTTTT.

The V and J genes are TRBV12-5 and TRBJ1-5, with TRBD1 matching 7 bases. The CDR3 extends over 13 amino acids. The germline CDR1 and CDR2 sequences are LGHNT and FRNRAP. The V segment lost 3 bases and the J segment 7 bases; nucleotides outside the gene matches: 3. CDR3 residues: CASGFEGAQPQHF. CDR3 DNA: TGTGCTAGTGGTTTCGAGGGGGCACAGCCCCAGCATTTT.